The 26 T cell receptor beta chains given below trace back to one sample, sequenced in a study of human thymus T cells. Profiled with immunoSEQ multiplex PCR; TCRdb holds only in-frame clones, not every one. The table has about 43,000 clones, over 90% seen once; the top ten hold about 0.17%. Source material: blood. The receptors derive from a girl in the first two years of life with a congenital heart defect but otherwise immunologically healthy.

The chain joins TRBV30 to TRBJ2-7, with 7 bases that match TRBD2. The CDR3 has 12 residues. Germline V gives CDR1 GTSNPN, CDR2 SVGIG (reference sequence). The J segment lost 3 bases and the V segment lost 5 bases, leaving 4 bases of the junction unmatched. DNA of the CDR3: TGTGCCTGGGGGAGGGGTCTCTACGAGCAGTACTTC. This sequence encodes CAWGRGLYEQYF.

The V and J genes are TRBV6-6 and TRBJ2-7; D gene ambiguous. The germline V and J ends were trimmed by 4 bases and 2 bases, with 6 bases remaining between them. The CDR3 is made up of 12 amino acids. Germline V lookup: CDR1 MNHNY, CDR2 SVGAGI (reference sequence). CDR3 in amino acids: CASSSGPYEQYF. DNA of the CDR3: TGTGCCAGCAGTTCCGGTCCCTACGAGCAGTACTTC.

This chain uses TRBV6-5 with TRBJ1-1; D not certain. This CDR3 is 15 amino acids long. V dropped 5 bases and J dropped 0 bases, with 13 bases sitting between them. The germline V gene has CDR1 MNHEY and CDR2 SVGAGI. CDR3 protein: CASSHRDTMNTEAFF. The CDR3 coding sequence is TGTGCCAGCAGTCATCGAGACACGATGAACACTGAAGCTTTCTTT.

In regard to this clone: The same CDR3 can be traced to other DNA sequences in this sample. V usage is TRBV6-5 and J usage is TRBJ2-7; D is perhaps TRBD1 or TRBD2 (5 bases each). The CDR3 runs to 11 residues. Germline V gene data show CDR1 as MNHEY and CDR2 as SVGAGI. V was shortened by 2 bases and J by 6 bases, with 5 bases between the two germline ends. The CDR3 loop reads CASSYGGEQYF. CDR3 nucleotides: TGTGCCAGCAGTTACGGGGGCGAGCAGTACTTC.

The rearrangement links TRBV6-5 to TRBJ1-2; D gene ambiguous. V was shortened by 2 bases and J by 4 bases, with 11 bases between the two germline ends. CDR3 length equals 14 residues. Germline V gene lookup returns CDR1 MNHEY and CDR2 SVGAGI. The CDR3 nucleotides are TGTGCCAGCAGTTACAGGCCGGGCGTCTATGGCTACACCTTC. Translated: CASSYRPGVYGYTF.

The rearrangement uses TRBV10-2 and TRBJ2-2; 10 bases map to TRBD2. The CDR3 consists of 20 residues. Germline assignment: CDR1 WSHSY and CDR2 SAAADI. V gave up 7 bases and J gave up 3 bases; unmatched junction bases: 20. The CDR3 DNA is TGCGCCAGCATAAGCGCAAGGCGGCTAGCGGGAGTCGGGGACACCGGGGAGCTGTTTTTT. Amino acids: CASISARRLAGVGDTGELFF.

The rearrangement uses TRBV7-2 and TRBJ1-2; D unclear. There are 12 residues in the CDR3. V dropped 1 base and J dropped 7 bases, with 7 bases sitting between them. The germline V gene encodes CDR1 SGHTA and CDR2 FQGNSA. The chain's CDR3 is CASSLGLAGYTF. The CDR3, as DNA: TGTGCCAGCAGCTTAGGGTTAGCTGGCTACACCTTC.

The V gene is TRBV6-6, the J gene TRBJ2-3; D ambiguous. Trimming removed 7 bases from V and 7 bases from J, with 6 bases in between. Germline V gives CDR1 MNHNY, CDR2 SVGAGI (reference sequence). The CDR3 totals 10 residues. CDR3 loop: CASIRNTQYF. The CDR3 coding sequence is TGTGCCAGCATCCGGAATACGCAGTATTTT.

CDR3: CASSLGIDRSYEQYF. The CDR3 DNA is TGTGCCAGCAGCTTAGGGATCGACAGATCCTACGAGCAGTACTTC. The chain is built from TRBV7-9 and TRBJ2-7; weak D call: TRBD1 (5 bases). The germline V gene has CDR1 SEHNR and CDR2 FQNEAQ (reference sequence). The CDR3 extends over 15 amino acids. V gave up 1 base and J gave up 1 base, with 11 bases separating them.

The CDR3 here is CASSLTPYLGGRAYEQYF. The CDR3 DNA reads TGTGCCAGCAGTTTAACCCCTTACCTAGGGGGACGTGCCTACGAGCAGTACTTC. This sequence joins TRBV28 and TRBJ2-7; TRBD1 is a possible D gene (6 bases). V shed 2 bases and J shed 2 bases, with 22 bases lying between them. The CDR3 runs to 18 residues. CDR1 is MDHEN and CDR2 is SYDVKM in the germline V gene. The full variable domain, in which reference TRBV28 and TRBJ2-7 provide the parts outside the CDR3, is DVKVTQSSRYLVKRTGEKVFLECVQDMDHENMFWYRQDPGLGLRLIYFSYDVKMKEKGDIPEGYSVSREKKERFSLILESASTNQTSMYLCASSLTPYLGGRAYEQYFGPGTRLTVT.

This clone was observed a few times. The CDR3 DNA reads TGTGCCAGCAGCTCAGCGGGCTATGGCTACACCTTC. Protein product: CASSSAGYGYTF. This chain uses TRBV9 with TRBJ1-2; the D is unclear. CDR1 and CDR2 (germline): SGDLS, YYNGEE. The CDR3 extends over 12 amino acids. V was pared by 4 bases and J by 4 bases, with 8 bases between. Full variable domain (rest looked up from reference TRBV9 and TRBJ1-2): DSGVTQTPKHLITATGQRVTLRCSPRSGDLSVYWYQQSLDQGLQFLIQYYNGEERAKGNILERFSAQQFPDLHSELNLSSLELGDSALYFCASSSAGYGYTFGSGTRLTVV.

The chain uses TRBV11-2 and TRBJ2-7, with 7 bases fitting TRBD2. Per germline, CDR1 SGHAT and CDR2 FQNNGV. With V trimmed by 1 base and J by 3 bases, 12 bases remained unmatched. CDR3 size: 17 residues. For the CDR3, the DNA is TGTGCCAGCAGCTTAGCCACCCAAACTAGCGTAGTCTACGAGCAGTACTTC. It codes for CASSLATQTSVVYEQYF.

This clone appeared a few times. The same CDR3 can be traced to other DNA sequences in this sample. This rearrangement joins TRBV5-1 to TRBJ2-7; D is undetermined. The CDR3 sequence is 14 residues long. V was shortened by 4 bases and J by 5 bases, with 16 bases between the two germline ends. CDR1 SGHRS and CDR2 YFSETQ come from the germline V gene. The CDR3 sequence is CASSPEAAYDEQYF. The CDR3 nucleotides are TGCGCCAGCAGCCCCGAGGCTGCGTATGACGAGCAGTACTTC.

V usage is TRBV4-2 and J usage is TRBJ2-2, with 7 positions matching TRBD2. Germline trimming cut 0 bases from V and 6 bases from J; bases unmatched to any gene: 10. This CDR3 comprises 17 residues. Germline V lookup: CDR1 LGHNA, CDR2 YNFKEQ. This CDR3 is CASSQDSGGSIAGELFF. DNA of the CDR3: TGTGCCAGCAGCCAAGATTCGGGCGGGAGTATCGCCGGGGAGCTGTTTTTT.

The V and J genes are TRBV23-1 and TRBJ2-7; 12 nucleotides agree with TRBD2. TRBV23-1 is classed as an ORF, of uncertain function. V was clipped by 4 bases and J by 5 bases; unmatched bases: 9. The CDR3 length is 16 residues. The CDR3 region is CASSPPTSGRRNEQYF. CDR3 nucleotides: TGCGCCAGCAGTCCCCCTACTAGCGGGAGGAGGAACGAGCAGTACTTC.

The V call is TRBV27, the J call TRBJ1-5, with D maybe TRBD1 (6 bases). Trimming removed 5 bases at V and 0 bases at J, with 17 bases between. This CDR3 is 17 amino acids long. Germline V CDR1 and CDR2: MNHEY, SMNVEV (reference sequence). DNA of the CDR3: TGTGCCAGCAGTCCGCTTAAAGGGGGACTTAGCAATCAGCCCCAGCATTTT. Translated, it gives CASSPLKGGLSNQPQHF.

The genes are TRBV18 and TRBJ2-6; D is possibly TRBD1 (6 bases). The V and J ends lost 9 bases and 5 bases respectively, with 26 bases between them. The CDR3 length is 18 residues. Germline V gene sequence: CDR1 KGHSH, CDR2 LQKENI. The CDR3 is CASPIGRDIQSRANVLTF. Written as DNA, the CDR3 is TGTGCCAGTCCAATAGGCAGGGACATACAAAGTCGGGCCAACGTCCTGACTTTC. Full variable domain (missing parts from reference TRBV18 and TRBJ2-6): NAGVMQNPRHLVRRRGQEARLRCSPMKGHSHVYWYRQLPEEGLKFMVYLQKENIIDESGMPKERFSAEFPKEGPSILRIQQVVRGDSAAYFCASPIGRDIQSRANVLTFGAGSRLTVL.

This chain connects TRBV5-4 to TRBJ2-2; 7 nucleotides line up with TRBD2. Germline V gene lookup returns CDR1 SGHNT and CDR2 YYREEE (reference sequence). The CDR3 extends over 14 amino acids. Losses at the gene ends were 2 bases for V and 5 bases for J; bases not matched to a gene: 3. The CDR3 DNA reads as TGTGCCAGCAGCTTTTGGGGAGGGACCGGGGAGCTGTTTTTT. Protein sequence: CASSFWGGTGELFF.

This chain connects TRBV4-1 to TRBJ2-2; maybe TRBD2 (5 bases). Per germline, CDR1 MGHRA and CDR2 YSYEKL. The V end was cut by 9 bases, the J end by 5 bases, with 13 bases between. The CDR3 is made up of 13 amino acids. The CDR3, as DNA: TGCGCCAGTACCGGGGAAGTGACCGGGGAGCTGTTTTTT. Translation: CASTGEVTGELFF.

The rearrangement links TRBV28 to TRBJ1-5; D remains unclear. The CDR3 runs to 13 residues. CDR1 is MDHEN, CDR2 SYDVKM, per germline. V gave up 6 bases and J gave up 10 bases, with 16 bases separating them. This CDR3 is CASSRQKVRPQHF. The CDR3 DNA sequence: TGTGCCAGCAGCCGCCAAAAGGTTCGCCCCCAGCATTTT.

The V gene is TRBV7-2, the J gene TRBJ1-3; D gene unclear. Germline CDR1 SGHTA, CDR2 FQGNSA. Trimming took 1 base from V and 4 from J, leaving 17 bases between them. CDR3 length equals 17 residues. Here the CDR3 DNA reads TGTGCCAGCAGCTTAGAGGTCGGAGGGTACTTCGGAAACACCATATATTTT. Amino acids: CASSLEVGGYFGNTIYF. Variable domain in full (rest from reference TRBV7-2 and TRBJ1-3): GAGVSQSPSNKVTEKGKDVELRCDPISGHTALYWYRQSLGQGLEFLIYFQGNSAPDKSGLPSDRFSAERTGGSVSTLTIQRTQQEDSAVYLCASSLEVGGYFGNTIYFGEGSWLTVV.

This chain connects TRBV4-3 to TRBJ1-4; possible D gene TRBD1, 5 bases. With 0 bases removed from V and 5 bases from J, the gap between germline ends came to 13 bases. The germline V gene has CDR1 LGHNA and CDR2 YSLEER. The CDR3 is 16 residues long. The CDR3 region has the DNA TGCGCCAGCAGCCAAGATTATGGGGCAGACAATGAAAAACTGTTTTTT. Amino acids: CASSQDYGADNEKLFF.

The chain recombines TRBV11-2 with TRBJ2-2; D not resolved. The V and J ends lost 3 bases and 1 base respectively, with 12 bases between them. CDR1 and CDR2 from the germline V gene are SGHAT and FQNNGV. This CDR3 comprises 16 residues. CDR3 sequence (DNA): TGTGCCAGCAGCTTGCTACGTTCTGAGAACACCGGGGAGCTGTTTTTT. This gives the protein CASSLLRSENTGELFF.

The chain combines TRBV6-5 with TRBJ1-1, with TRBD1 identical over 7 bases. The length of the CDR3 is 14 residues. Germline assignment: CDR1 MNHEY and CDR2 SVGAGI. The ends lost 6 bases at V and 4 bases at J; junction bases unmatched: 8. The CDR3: CASRLGQASTEAFF. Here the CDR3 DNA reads TGTGCCAGCAGGCTCGGACAGGCCAGCACTGAAGCTTTCTTT.

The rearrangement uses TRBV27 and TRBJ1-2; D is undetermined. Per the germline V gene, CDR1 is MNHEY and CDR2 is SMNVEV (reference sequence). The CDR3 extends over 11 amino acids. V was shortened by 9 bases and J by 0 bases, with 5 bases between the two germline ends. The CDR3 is CARGPNYGYTF. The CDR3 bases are TGTGCCAGGGGTCCTAACTATGGCTACACCTTC.

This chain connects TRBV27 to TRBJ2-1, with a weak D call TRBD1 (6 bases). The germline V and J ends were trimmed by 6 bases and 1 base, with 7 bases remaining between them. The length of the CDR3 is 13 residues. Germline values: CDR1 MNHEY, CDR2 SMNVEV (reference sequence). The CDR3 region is CASRTGSYNEQFF. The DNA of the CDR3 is TGTGCCAGCAGGACAGGTTCCTACAATGAGCAGTTCTTC.